The rows below give T cell receptor beta chains drawn from one sample of a study of T cell repertoires in cytomegalovirus infection. TCRdb used MiXCR to reprocess the reads, holding one entry per CDR3 protein. The table records approximately 250,000 distinct CDR3 sequences, about 23% of them present only once. Material: CD8+ T cells from PBMCs. These receptors all stem from a human donor in good health (CMV status not recorded). Some clones in this sample may be carry-over from other donors' samples. The CDR3 runs from the conserved cysteine through the conserved F or W. The D gene is left open where the match is weak. Size is stated for part of the rows, as once, few or many counts, or as a class when the clone is expanded.

CDR3 protein	CDR3 DNA	D gene	CDR3 length	clone size	V gene	J gene
CASSWTGLFDEQYF	TGTGCCAGCAGTTGGACAGGGTTGTTCGACGAGCAGTACTTC	TRBD1	14	NA	TRBV28	TRBJ2-7
CASSFLFSRGQFFTGELFF	TGTGCCAGCAGTTTCCTATTTAGCAGAGGACAGTTTTTCACCGGGGAGCTGTTTTTT	NA	19	NA	TRBV28	TRBJ2-2
CASSLSSGRIGYTF	TGTGCCAGCAGCTTAAGTTCTGGAAGGATCGGCTACACCTTC	NA	14	many	TRBV7-9	TRBJ1-2
CASSVASGLASLNEQFF	TGTGCCAGCAGCGTAGCTTCGGGACTAGCCTCCCTGAATGAGCAGTTCTTC	TRBD2	17	NA	TRBV9	TRBJ2-1
CSVEGFRTAGGSYNEQFF	TGCAGCGTTGAAGGTTTTAGGACAGCGGGAGGTTCCTACAATGAGCAGTTCTTC	TRBD2	18	NA	TRBV29-1	TRBJ2-1
CASSFTASGGQNTQYF	TGTGCCAGCAGCTTTACGGCTAGCGGGGGCCAGAACACGCAGTATTTT	TRBD2	16	NA	TRBV7-9	TRBJ2-3
CASSLSAGYPREQFF	TGTGCCAGCAGCTTAAGTGCCGGCTATCCAAGGGAGCAGTTCTTC	NA	15	NA	TRBV7-9	TRBJ2-1
CSATGQGNTEAFF	TGCAGTGCCACGGGACAGGGGAACACTGAAGCTTTCTTT	TRBD1	13	NA	TRBV20-1	TRBJ1-1
CASSPLGGGSYEQYF	TGTGCCAGCAGTCCCTTGGGGGGAGGGTCCTACGAGCAGTACTTC	TRBD2	15	NA	TRBV6-1	TRBJ2-7
CASSLVGTFNEQFF	TGTGCCAGCAGCTTAGTTGGGACCTTCAATGAGCAGTTCTTC	NA	14	many	TRBV7-6	TRBJ2-1
CASSSRDIPFDDEQFF	TGTGCCAGCAGTTCACGGGACATTCCTTTCGACGATGAGCAGTTCTTC	NA	16	NA	TRBV6-1	TRBJ2-1
CASSLEVSQETQYF	TGTGCCAGCAGCTTAGAGGTCAGCCAAGAGACCCAGTACTTC	NA	14	few	TRBV7-6	TRBJ2-5
CASSTGSKVREQYF	TGTGCCAGCAGCACAGGGTCCAAAGTCCGCGAGCAGTACTTC	NA	14	NA	TRBV12-3/TRBV12-4	TRBJ2-7
CSVGEPEGLVDEQFF	TGCAGCGTTGGGGAACCAGAGGGACTTGTAGATGAGCAGTTCTTC	NA	15	NA	TRBV29-1	TRBJ2-1
CASSPPTSMNTEAFF	TGCGCCAGCAGCCCGCCGACAAGCATGAACACTGAAGCTTTCTTT	NA	15	NA	TRBV4-1	TRBJ1-1
CSTDPGDSTDTQYF	TGCAGTACAGACCCGGGGGATAGCACAGATACGCAGTATTTT	NA	14	NA	TRBV20-1	TRBJ2-3
CASSDADRGAYSNQPRHF	TGTGCCAGCAGTGACGCGGACAGGGGGGCGTATAGCAATCAGCCCCGGCATTTT	TRBD1	18	NA	TRBV2	TRBJ1-5
CASSSQYWGAVETQYF	TGTGCCAGCAGCTCCCAGTACTGGGGGGCGGTGGAGACCCAGTACTTC	NA	16	few	TRBV7-9	TRBJ2-5
CSATDGTGARTDTQYF	TGCAGTGCTACCGACGGGACGGGGGCGAGGACAGATACGCAGTATTTT	NA	16	NA	TRBV20-1	TRBJ2-3
CASSPGTVGSYEQYF	TGCGCCAGCAGCCCAGGAACGGTAGGGTCCTACGAGCAGTACTTC	NA	15	NA	TRBV4-1	TRBJ2-7
CASSLRGRDSPLHF	TGTGCCAGCAGTTTACGGGGTCGGGATTCACCCCTCCACTTT	NA	14	few	TRBV27	TRBJ1-6
CASSSPGGTNYNEQFF	TGTGCCAGCAGCTCCCCGGGGGGGACGAATTACAATGAGCAGTTCTTC	TRBD2	16	many	TRBV7-8	TRBJ2-1
CASSFLNGILAEAFF	TGTGCCAGCAGCTTTTTAAACGGGATACTCGCTGAAGCTTTCTTT	NA	15	few	TRBV13	TRBJ1-1
CSVTANTQYF	TGCAGCGTTACAGCGAATACGCAGTATTTT	NA	10	NA	TRBV29-1	TRBJ2-3
CASSFGSSNTEAFF	TGTGCCAGCAGTTTCGGATCATCGAACACTGAAGCTTTCTTT	NA	14	NA	TRBV7-4	TRBJ1-1
CASFGGAYEQYF	TGTGCCAGCTTTGGGGGAGCCTACGAGCAGTACTTC	NA	12	once	TRBV2	TRBJ2-7
CASTRDTQPQHF	TGTGCCAGCACCCGGGACACTCAGCCCCAGCATTTT	NA	12	few	TRBV28	TRBJ1-5
CASSIDFYNEQFF	TGTGCCAGTAGTATAGACTTTTACAATGAGCAGTTCTTC	NA	13	many	TRBV19	TRBJ2-1
CATSDRTSGYNEQFF	TGTGCCACCAGTGATCGGACTAGCGGCTACAATGAGCAGTTCTTC	TRBD2	15	NA	TRBV24-1	TRBJ2-1
CSVEMDNPYEQYF	TGCAGCGTTGAGATGGATAATCCCTACGAGCAGTACTTC	NA	13	many	TRBV29-1	TRBJ2-7
CASSKSGTDTEAFF	TGTGCCAGCAGTAAATCCGGGACAGACACTGAAGCTTTCTTT	TRBD1	14	NA	TRBV28	TRBJ1-1
CASSEGLQGTPITDTQYF	TGTGCCAGCAGCGAGGGGCTACAGGGGACCCCAATCACAGATACGCAGTATTTT	TRBD1	18	NA	TRBV2	TRBJ2-3
CSARDVRGDSYEQYF	TGCAGTGCTAGAGATGTACGGGGGGATTCCTACGAGCAGTACTTC	TRBD2	15	few	TRBV20-1	TRBJ2-7
CASSWDTHRSNHISNQPQHF	TGTGCCAGCAGCTGGGACACCCACAGAAGCAATCACATAAGCAATCAGCCCCAGCATTTT	NA	20	NA	TRBV28	TRBJ1-5
CASSDRLAGYNEQFF	TGTGCCAGCAGCGATCGACTAGCGGGGTACAATGAGCAGTTCTTC	TRBD2	15	many	TRBV12-3/TRBV12-4	TRBJ2-1
CASRWMTEYQETQYF	TGTGCCAGCAGGTGGATGACAGAATACCAAGAGACCCAGTACTTC	NA	15	few	TRBV7-8	TRBJ2-5
CASSFPTSGESTDTQYF	TGTGCCAGCAGCTTCCCGACTAGCGGGGAGAGCACAGATACGCAGTATTTT	TRBD2	17	many	TRBV7-2	TRBJ2-3
CASSYTRDEQFF	TGCGCCAGCAGCTACACTAGGGATGAGCAGTTCTTC	NA	12	few	TRBV5-1	TRBJ2-1
CASSLRLSGTVEQETQYF	TGTGCCAGCAGTTTACGACTTTCCGGGACAGTAGAACAAGAGACCCAGTACTTC	TRBD1	18	NA	TRBV28	TRBJ2-5
CASSLAIRNTEAFF	TGTGCCAGCAGTTTAGCAATCAGGAACACTGAAGCTTTCTTT	NA	14	NA	TRBV12-3/TRBV12-4	TRBJ1-1
CASSSYLTGNYGYTF	TGTGCCAGCAGTTCTTACCTGACAGGGAACTATGGCTACACCTTC	TRBD1	15	many	TRBV28	TRBJ1-2
CASSYYTNTGELFF	TGTGCCAGCAGTTATTACACTAACACCGGGGAGCTGTTTTTT	NA	14	few	TRBV6-1	TRBJ2-2
CATSDRRGEQYF	TGTGCCACCAGTGACCGGCGGGGCGAGCAGTACTTC	NA	12	few	TRBV24-1	TRBJ2-7
CASSLEWVQPQHF	TGTGCCAGCAGCTTGGAATGGGTCCAGCCCCAGCATTTT	NA	13	few	TRBV5-5	TRBJ1-5
CASSSRREGLNTEAFF	TGTGCCAGCAGTTCCAGGCGAGAGGGACTGAACACTGAAGCTTTCTTT	NA	16	NA	TRBV7-9	TRBJ1-1
CSARDVDGWQYF	TGCAGTGCTAGAGATGTAGACGGCTGGCAGTACTTC	NA	12	few	TRBV20-1	TRBJ2-7
CASSQVWTDNEQFF	TGCGCCAGCAGCCAAGTATGGACAGACAATGAGCAGTTCTTC	NA	14	many	TRBV4-1	TRBJ2-1
CASLTGGWLSPLHF	TGTGCCAGCCTCACAGGGGGCTGGCTCTCACCCCTCCACTTT	TRBD1	14	NA	TRBV28	TRBJ1-6
CASSAAASNQPQHF	TGTGCCAGCAGTGCAGCCGCTAGCAATCAGCCCCAGCATTTT	NA	14	many	TRBV25-1	TRBJ1-5
CASSSGQLSEGYYGYTF	TGTGCCAGCAGCTCAGGACAGCTCAGCGAGGGGTACTATGGCTACACCTTC	NA	17	NA	TRBV7-6	TRBJ1-2
CASSFPPVGLLTHYEQYF	TGTGCCAGCAGTTTTCCCCCAGTGGGACTGCTTACTCATTACGAGCAGTACTTC	NA	18	few	TRBV28	TRBJ2-7
CASSGGIEQFF	TGTGCCAGCAGTGGTGGTATTGAGCAGTTCTTC	NA	11	many	TRBV6-6	TRBJ2-1
CASTWGRTYTDTQYF	TGTGCCAGCACCTGGGGCAGGACCTACACAGATACGCAGTATTTT	NA	15	NA	TRBV28	TRBJ2-3
CASSLSRAAGQFF	TGTGCCAGCAGCTTATCAAGGGCCGCCGGACAGTTCTTC	NA	13	few	TRBV7-9	TRBJ2-1
CASSLTIYSGGQITDTQYF	TGTGCCAGCAGTTTGACGATCTATAGCGGGGGGCAAATTACAGATACGCAGTATTTT	TRBD2	19	few	TRBV12-3/TRBV12-4	TRBJ2-3